The next 4 T cell receptor beta chains were all read from a single sample in a study of cytomegalovirus exposure and HLA in healthy donors. Vbeta (60) and Jbeta (13) primers were used in the PCR. Profiling relied on immunoSEQ multiplex PCR, and the TCRdb table lists in-frame clones only, not all of them. This table holds more than 95,000 clones, about 9.5% found once. What was sequenced was PBMCs. These receptors all stem from a man aged 40-55 years in good health and CMV-seropositive.

This chain joins TRBV27 and TRBJ2-2; 10 nucleotides align to TRBD2. Germline V gene sequence: CDR1 MNHEY, CDR2 SMNVEV (reference sequence). Trimming at V came to 2 bases and at J to 5 bases, leaving 8 bases not matched to a gene. CDR3 size: 17 residues. The CDR3 is CASSLLLGTSETGELFF. DNA of the CDR3: TGTGCCAGCAGTTTACTACTCGGGACTAGCGAAACCGGGGAGCTGTTTTTT.

The gene calls are TRBV4-1 and TRBJ1-2; maybe TRBD1 (5 bases). Trimming took off 1 base at V and 2 bases at J, with 11 bases between the two ends. CDR1 is MGHRA and CDR2 is YSYEKL in the germline V gene. The CDR3 length is 15 residues. CDR3 in DNA: TGCGCCAGCAGCCAAGGTTTGGGGCTGAACTATGGCTACACCTTC. This translates into CASSQGLGLNYGYTF.

The V and J genes are TRBV6-4 and TRBJ2-1; 11 positions agree with TRBD2. CDR1 MRHNA and CDR2 SNTAGT come from the germline V gene. The CDR3 runs 17 residues. Trimming took 2 bases from V and 5 from J; bases not matched to a gene: 8. The CDR3 sequence is CASSDRGTSGTDNEQFF. The CDR3 DNA reads TGTGCCAGCAGTGACCGCGGGACTAGCGGAACCGACAATGAGCAGTTCTTC.

The chain links TRBV4-2 to TRBJ2-7; a possible D gene is TRBD1 (6 bases). The CDR3 loop spans 14 amino acids. Germline-derived CDR1 and CDR2 are LGHNA and YNFKEQ. V was shortened by 2 bases and J by 3 bases, with 11 bases between the two germline ends. The chain's CDR3 is CASSQQGQDYEQYF. CDR3 nucleotide sequence: TGTGCCAGCAGCCAACAGGGACAAGACTACGAGCAGTACTTC.